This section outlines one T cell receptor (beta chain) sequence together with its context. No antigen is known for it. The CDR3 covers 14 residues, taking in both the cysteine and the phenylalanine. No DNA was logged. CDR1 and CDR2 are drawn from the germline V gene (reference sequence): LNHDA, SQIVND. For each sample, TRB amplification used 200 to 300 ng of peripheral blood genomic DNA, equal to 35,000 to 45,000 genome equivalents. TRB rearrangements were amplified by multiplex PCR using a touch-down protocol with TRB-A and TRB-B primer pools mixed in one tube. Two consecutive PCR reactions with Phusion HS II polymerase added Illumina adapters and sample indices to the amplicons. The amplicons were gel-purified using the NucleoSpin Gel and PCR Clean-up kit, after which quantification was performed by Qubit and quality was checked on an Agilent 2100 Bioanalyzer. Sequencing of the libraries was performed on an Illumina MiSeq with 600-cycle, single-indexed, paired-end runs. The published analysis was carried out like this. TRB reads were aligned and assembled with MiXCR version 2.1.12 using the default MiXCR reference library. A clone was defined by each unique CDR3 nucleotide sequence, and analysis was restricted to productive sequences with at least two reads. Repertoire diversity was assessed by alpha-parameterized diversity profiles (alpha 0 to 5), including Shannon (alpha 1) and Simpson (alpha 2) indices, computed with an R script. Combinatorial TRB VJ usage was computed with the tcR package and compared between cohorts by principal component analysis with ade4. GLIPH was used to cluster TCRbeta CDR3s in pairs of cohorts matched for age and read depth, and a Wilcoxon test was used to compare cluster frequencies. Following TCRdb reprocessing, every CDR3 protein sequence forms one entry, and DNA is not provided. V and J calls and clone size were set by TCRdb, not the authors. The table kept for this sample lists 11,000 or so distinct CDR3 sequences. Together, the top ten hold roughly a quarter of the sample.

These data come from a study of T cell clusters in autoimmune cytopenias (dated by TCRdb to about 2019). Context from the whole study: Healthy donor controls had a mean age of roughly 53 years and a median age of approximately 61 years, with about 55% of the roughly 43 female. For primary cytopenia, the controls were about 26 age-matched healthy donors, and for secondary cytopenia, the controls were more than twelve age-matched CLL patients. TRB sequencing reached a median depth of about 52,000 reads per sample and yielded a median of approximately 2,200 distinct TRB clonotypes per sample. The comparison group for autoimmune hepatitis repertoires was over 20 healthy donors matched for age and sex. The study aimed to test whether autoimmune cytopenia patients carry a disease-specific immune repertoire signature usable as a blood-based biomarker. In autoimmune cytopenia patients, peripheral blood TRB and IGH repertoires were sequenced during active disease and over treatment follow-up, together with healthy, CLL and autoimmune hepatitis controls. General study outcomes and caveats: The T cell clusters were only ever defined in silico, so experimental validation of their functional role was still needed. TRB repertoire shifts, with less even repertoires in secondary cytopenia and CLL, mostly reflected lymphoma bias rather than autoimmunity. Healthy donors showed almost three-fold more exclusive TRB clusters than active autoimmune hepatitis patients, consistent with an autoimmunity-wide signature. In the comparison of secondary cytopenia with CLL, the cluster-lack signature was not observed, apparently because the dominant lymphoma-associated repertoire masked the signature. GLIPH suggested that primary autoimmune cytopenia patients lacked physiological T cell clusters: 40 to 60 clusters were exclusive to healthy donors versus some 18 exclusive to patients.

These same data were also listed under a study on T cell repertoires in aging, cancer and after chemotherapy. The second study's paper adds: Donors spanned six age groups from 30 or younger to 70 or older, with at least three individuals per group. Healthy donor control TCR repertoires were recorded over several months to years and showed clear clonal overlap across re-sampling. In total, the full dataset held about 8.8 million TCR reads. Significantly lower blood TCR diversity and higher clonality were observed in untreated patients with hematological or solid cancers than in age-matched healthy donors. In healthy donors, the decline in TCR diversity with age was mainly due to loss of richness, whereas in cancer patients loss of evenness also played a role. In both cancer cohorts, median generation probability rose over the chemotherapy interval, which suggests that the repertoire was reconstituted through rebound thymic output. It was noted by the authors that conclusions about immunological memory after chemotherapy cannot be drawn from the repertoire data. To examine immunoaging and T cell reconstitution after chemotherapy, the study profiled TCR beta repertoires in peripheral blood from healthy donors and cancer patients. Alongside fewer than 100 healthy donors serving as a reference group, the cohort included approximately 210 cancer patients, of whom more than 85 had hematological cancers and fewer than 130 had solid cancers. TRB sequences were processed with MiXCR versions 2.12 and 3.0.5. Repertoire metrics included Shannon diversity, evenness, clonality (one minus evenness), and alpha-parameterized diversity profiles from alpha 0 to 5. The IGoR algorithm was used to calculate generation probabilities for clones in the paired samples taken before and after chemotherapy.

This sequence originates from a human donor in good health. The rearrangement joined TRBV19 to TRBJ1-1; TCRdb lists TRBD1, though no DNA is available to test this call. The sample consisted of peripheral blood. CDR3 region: CASSIRGSETEAFF.